A selection of T cell receptor beta chains follows, all from one sample in a study of shared clonotypes between healthy human individuals. The method was immunoSEQ multiplex PCR; TCRdb's version includes in-frame clones alone and lacks a portion of them. The data contain about 600,000 clones, around 97% of them singletons. Specimen: naive CD4+ T cells sorted from blood. These TCRs come from a woman in her thirties in good health. Both conserved end residues are part of each CDR3. The D gene is left open where the match is weak. Expanded clones are given a class, and other clones once, few, many or no size at all.

>NA|TRBJ2-5|TRBV19|NA
TGTGCCAGTAGTATAGAAGGGGCCTGGGAGACCCAGTACTTC
CASSIEGAWETQYF
>TRBD1|TRBJ2-5|TRBV5-4|NA
TGTGCCAGCAGCCCTGACAGGGGCGGGGAGACCCAGTACTTC
CASSPDRGGETQYF
>NA|TRBJ2-6|TRBV4-2|NA
TGTGCCAGCAGCCAAGACCCCTCTGGGGCCAACGTCCTGACTTTC
CASSQDPSGANVLTF
>NA|TRBJ2-7|TRBV19|NA
TGTGCCAGTAGTATCGCAGGGTTCTCCTACGAGCAGTACTTC
CASSIAGFSYEQYF
>TRBD2|TRBJ2-1|TRBV11-3|NA
TGTGCCAGCAGCCCGAAGACTAGCGGGAGGCCCAATGAGCAGTTCTTC
CASSPKTSGRPNEQFF
>NA|TRBJ2-3|TRBV18|NA
TGTGCCAGCTCACAACGCGGACCTTGGTCTGCGTATTTT
CASSQRGPWSAYF
>TRBD2|TRBJ2-1|TRBV27|NA
TGTGCCAGCAGTTTATACCGGACTAGCGGGATATACAATGAGCAGTTCTTC
CASSLYRTSGIYNEQFF
>TRBD1|TRBJ2-1|TRBV29-1|NA
TGCAGCACACACCGGGACAGGGAAAACAATGAGCAGTTCTTC
CSTHRDRENNEQFF
>TRBD2|TRBJ2-5|TRBV25-1|NA
TGTGCCAGCAGTGAATCTGTCGCGGGAGCATTAGAGACCCAGTACTTC
CASSESVAGALETQYF
>TRBD1|TRBJ2-3|TRBV19|NA
TGTGCCAGTAGTATGGACAGGGGGGCAGATACGCAGTATTTT
CASSMDRGADTQYF
>NA|TRBJ2-3|TRBV6-1|NA
TGTGCCAGCAGTGAAGCGCCCCGCCTGGACAGCTATACGCAGTATTTT
CASSEAPRLDSYTQYF
>NA|TRBJ1-3|TRBV4-1|NA
TGCGCCAGCAGCCAAGAAGATCGCAGGGTCCCCATATATTTT
CASSQEDRRVPIYF
>NA|TRBJ2-5|TRBV15|once
TGTGCCACCAGCAGAGCGTTTTCGGGGAAGACCCAGTACTTC
CATSRAFSGKTQYF
>TRBD1|TRBJ2-6|TRBV6-6|NA
TGTGCCAGCAGTTACCCGGACAGGGTTGGGGCCAACGTCCTGACTTTC
CASSYPDRVGANVLTF
>NA|TRBJ1-4|TRBV27|NA
TGTGCCAGCAGTACTCCGGGAGTAGCAAAACTGTTTTTT
CASSTPGVAKLFF
>NA|TRBJ2-5|TRBV21-1|NA
TGTGCCAATCCTTATAGCGGGAGCTTAAACGAGACCCAGTACTTC
CANPYSGSLNETQYF
>NA|TRBJ1-2|TRBV21-1|NA
TGTGCCAGCAGCACGTCGACAGGGAAAATGGATGGCTACACCTTC
CASSTSTGKMDGYTF
>NA|TRBJ2-7|TRBV14|once
TGTGCCAGCAGCCCCAGATTAAGGGGCTCCTACGAGCAGTACTTC
CASSPRLRGSYEQYF
>TRBD2|TRBJ2-7|TRBV6-5|NA
TGTGCCAGCAGTTACTCGGTCCTAGCGGGAGACAACGAGCAGTACTTC
CASSYSVLAGDNEQYF
>NA|TRBJ2-7|TRBV6-1|NA
TGTGCCAGCAGTGAAATGCAGGTTGGCTCCTACGAGCAGTACTTC
CASSEMQVGSYEQYF
>TRBD2|TRBJ2-5|TRBV29-1|NA
TGCAGCGTTGCGGCAGCGGGAGGGCCGAAGACCCAGTACTTC
CSVAAAGGPKTQYF
>NA|TRBJ2-7|TRBV5-6|NA
TGTGCCAGCAGCCGTAACTACGAGCAGTACTTC
CASSRNYEQYF
>NA|TRBJ1-6|TRBV23-1|NA
TGCGCCAGCAATCCACGAGGGGAGACATCCGCACCCCTCCACTTT
CASNPRGETSAPLHF
>NA|TRBJ2-5|TRBV28|NA
TGTGCCAGCACTGAGGCCCTAGGGGAGACCCAGTACTTC
CASTEALGETQYF
>NA|TRBJ2-1|TRBV5-6|NA
TGTGCCAGCAGCTTGGCTAGCGACCACTACAATGAGCAGTTCTTC
CASSLASDHYNEQFF
>NA|TRBJ2-7|TRBV5-6|NA
TGTGCCAGCAGTGATTCCCTTCTCTACGAGCAGTACTTC
CASSDSLLYEQYF
>TRBD2|TRBJ2-3|TRBV27|NA
TGTGCCAGCAGTTTACAGCGGGGAAGCACAGATACGCAGTATTTT
CASSLQRGSTDTQYF
>TRBD2|TRBJ2-2|TRBV15|once
TGTGCCACCAGTCGGACTAGCGGGATTTCGACCGGGGAGCTGTTTTTT
CATSRTSGISTGELFF
>NA|TRBJ2-7|TRBV5-5|NA
TGTGCCAGCTCCCCGGGACGGAGTTACGAGCAGTACTTC
CASSPGRSYEQYF
>NA|TRBJ1-6|TRBV6-4|once
TGTGCCAGCAGTGACCGTTCCTATAATTCACCCCTCCACTTT
CASSDRSYNSPLHF
>NA|TRBJ1-5|TRBV25-1|NA
TGTGCCAGCAGTGAACGGACAGCCGATCAGCCCCAGCATTTT
CASSERTADQPQHF
>TRBD2|TRBJ2-1|TRBV2|NA
TGTGCCAGCAGTGAAGTGTTGAGTACTAGCGGGAAATCCTACAATGAGCAGTTCTTC
CASSEVLSTSGKSYNEQFF
>NA|TRBJ2-1|TRBV30|NA
TGTGCCTCGAGACCGGTTCCCCACAATGAGCAGTTCTTC
CASRPVPHNEQFF
>TRBD2|TRBJ2-7|TRBV5-5|NA
TGTGCCAGCAGCTCCATGGGGGGGAACGAGCAGTACTTC
CASSSMGGNEQYF
>NA|TRBJ2-3|TRBV28|NA
TGTGCCAGCAGTTCCGGTTGGGGGTCAGATACGCAGTATTTT
CASSSGWGSDTQYF
>TRBD2|TRBJ2-3|TRBV12-5|NA
TGTGCTAGTGGTTTGGTCCTAGCGGGGACCACAGATACGCAGTATTTT
CASGLVLAGTTDTQYF
>NA|TRBJ1-5|TRBV7-2|NA
TGTGCCAGCAGCTTTAGCGAGAGTTATCAGCCCCAGCATTTT
CASSFSESYQPQHF